Given below is one TCR beta chain in context. This sample was included in a study of blood T cell repertoires in COVID-19. Study at large: Whether acute or convalescent, the COVID-19 samples came from the United States, Italy and Spain. PBMCs, B-cell-depleted T cells, or T cells were the source of the cDNA or gDNA that made up the material.

V lost 2 bases to trimming and J lost 1 base, with 13 bases between them. There are 15 residues in the CDR3. CDR1 is SQVTM, CDR2 ANQGSEA, per germline. Per the original methods: Estimation of nucleated cell counts relied on the amplification of reference gene primers. Produced via immunoSEQ multiplex PCR; TCRdb's table is partial and in-frame only. V and J calls and clone size follow that table, whereas D and trimming were derived from the DNA. The table has over 200,000 clones, about 90% seen once. V usage is TRBV29-1 and J usage is TRBJ2-3; tentative D call: TRBD1 (6 bases). The sequence was obtained from a man between 35 and 55 years old with active or convalescent COVID-19. The sequenced material came from peripheral blood. For the CDR3, the DNA is TGCAGCGTTGAAAAGACAGGACTCGGCACAGATACGCAGTATTTT. Translating gives CSVEKTGLGTDTQYF.